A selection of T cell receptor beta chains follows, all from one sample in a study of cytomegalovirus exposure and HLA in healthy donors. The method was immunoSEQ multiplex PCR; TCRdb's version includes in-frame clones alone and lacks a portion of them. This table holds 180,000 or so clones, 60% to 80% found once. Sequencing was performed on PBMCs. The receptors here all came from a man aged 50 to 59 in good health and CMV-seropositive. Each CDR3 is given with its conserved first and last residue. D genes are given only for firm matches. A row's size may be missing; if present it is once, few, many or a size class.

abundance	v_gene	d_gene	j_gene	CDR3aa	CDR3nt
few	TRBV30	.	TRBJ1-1	CAWSVDSNTEAFF	TGTGCCTGGAGTGTTGACAGTAACACTGAAGCTTTCTTT
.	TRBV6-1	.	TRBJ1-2	CASSEAATGYAYGYTF	TGTGCCAGCAGTGAAGCGGCTACAGGGTATGCCTATGGCTACACCTTC
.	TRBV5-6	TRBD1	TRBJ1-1	CASSLGTVGAFF	TGTGCCAGCAGCCTCGGGACAGTAGGAGCTTTCTTT
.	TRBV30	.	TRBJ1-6	CAWSVLARFNSPLHF	TGTGCCTGGAGTGTATTGGCCAGGTTTAATTCACCCCTCCACTTT
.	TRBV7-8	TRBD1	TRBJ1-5	CASSLVGQGAWNQPQHF	TGTGCCAGCAGCTTAGTGGGACAGGGGGCTTGGAATCAGCCCCAGCATTTT
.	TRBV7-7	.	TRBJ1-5	CASSLACQGKNQPQHF	TGTGCCAGCAGCTTAGCTTGCCAGGGGAAAAATCAGCCCCAGCATTTT
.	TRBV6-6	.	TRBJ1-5	CASSFPNQPQHF	TGTGCCAGCAGTTTCCCTAATCAGCCCCAGCATTTT
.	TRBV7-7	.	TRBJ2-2	CASSLRGGELFF	TGTGCCAGCAGCCTCCGGGGCGGGGAGCTGTTTTTT
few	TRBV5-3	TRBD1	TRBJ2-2	CARSSHRGAGTGELFF	TGTGCCAGAAGCTCTCACAGGGGGGCTGGGACCGGGGAGCTGTTTTTT
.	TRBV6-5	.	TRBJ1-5	CATGRASQPQHF	TGTGCGACCGGCAGGGCTAGTCAGCCCCAGCATTTT
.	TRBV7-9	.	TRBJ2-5	CASSLRLGQGNQETQYF	TGTGCCAGCAGCTTAAGGTTGGGCCAGGGAAACCAAGAGACCCAGTACTTC
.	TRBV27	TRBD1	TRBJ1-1	CASSLLTRTGAPEAFF	TGTGCCAGCAGTTTGCTCACTCGGACAGGGGCCCCTGAAGCTTTCTTT
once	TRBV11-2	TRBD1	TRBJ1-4	CASSSQTGVNEKLFF	TGTGCCAGCAGCTCCCAGACAGGGGTTAATGAAAAACTGTTTTTT
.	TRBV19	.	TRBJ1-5	CASADYSNQPQHF	TGTGCCAGTGCAGATTACAGCAATCAGCCCCAGCATTTT
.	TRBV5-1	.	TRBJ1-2	CASRLPGSPPLGYTF	TGCGCCAGCAGGCTACCGGGGAGCCCCCCCCTAGGCTACACCTTC
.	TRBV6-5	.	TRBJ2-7	CASSYSSGYSYEQYF	TGTGCCAGCAGTTACTCGTCAGGGTACTCCTACGAGCAGTACTTC
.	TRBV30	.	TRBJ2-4	CAWSGWDNEQYF	TGTGCCTGGAGTGGCTGGGACAATGAGCAGTACTTC
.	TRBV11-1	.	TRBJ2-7	CASSLGRTSYEQYF	TGTGCCAGCAGCTTGGGCAGAACAAGCTACGAGCAGTACTTC
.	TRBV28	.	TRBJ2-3	CASSVPGAYTDTQYF	TGTGCCAGCAGCGTCCCGGGAGCTTACACAGATACGCAGTATTTT
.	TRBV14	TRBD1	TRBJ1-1	CASSQTGETEAFF	TGTGCCAGCAGCCAGACAGGGGAAACTGAAGCTTTCTTT
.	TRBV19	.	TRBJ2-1	CASSIEAREQFF	TGTGCCAGTAGTATAGAAGCTCGTGAGCAGTTCTTC
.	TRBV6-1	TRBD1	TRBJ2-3	CASSDTGTVYDTQYF	TGTGCCAGCAGCGACACCGGGACAGTCTATGATACGCAGTATTTT
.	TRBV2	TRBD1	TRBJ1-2	CASTSDRASGYTF	TGTGCCAGCACCTCGGACAGGGCCAGCGGCTACACCTTC
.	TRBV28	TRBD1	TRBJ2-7	CASSGPGQGEQYF	TGTGCCAGCAGTGGTCCAGGACAGGGGGAGCAGTACTTC
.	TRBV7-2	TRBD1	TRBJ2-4	CASSLRGTGVLAKNIQYF	TGTGCCAGCAGCTTACGAGGGACAGGGGTATTAGCCAAAAACATTCAGTACTTC
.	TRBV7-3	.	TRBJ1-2	CASSLGGSYDGYTF	TGTGCCAGCAGCTTAGGGGGGTCTTATGATGGCTACACCTTC
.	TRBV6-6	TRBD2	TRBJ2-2	CASSQLAGGTGELFF	TGTGCCAGCAGTCAGTTGGCGGGGGGCACCGGGGAGCTGTTTTTT
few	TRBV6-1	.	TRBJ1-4	CASSESRGNEKLFF	TGTGCCAGCAGTGAATCCAGGGGTAATGAAAAACTGTTTTTT
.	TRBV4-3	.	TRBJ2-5	CASSQEALGAAETQYF	TGCGCCAGCAGCCAAGAGGCCCTGGGGGCAGCGGAGACCCAGTACTTC
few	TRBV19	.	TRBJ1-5	CASSAGGGQPQHF	TGTGCCAGTAGTGCTGGGGGGGGTCAGCCCCAGCATTTT
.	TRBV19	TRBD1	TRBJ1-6	CASSAKAGTAYSPLHF	TGTGCCAGTAGTGCGAAAGCCGGGACAGCTTATTCACCCCTCCACTTT
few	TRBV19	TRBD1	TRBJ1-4	CASSETGQGAEKLFF	TGTGCCAGTAGTGAAACTGGACAGGGGGCGGAAAAACTGTTTTTT
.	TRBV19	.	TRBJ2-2	CASTGATGVWENTGELFF	TGTGCCAGTACCGGCGCCACGGGGGTTTGGGAGAACACCGGGGAGCTGTTTTTT
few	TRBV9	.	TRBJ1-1	CASSVNRRGAVDEAFF	TGTGCCAGCAGCGTAAACCGGAGGGGAGCGGTTGATGAAGCTTTCTTT
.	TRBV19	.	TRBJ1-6	CASSSQQGVNSPLHF	TGTGCCAGTAGTAGCCAACAGGGCGTTAATTCACCCCTCCACTTT
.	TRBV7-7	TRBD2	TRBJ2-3	CASSLGLAGADTQYF	TGTGCCAGCAGCTTAGGTTTAGCGGGAGCAGATACGCAGTATTTT
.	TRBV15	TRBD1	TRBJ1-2	CATSRVRTGSHYGYTF	TGTGCCACCAGCAGAGTACGGACAGGGAGCCACTATGGCTACACCTTC
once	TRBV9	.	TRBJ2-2	CASGDRNTGELFF	TGTGCGTCGGGAGACCGCAACACCGGGGAGCTGTTTTTT
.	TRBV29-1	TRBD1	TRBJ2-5	CSGGQGARETQYF	TGCAGCGGGGGACAGGGGGCGAGAGAGACCCAGTACTTC
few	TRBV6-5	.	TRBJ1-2	CASSYSGGTYGYTF	TGTGCCAGCAGTTACTCGGGGGGGACCTATGGCTACACCTTC
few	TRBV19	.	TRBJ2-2	CASRGRAGELFF	TGTGCCAGTAGAGGCCGGGCCGGGGAGCTGTTTTTT
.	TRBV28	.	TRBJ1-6	CASSLKGTYLSPLHF	TGTGCCAGCAGTTTAAAAGGGACATATCTTTCACCCCTCCACTTT
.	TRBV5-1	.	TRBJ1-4	CASSSGGGGQLFF	TGCGCCAGCAGCTCTGGCGGGGGAGGGCAACTGTTTTTT
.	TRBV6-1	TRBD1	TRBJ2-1	CASSADRTGGFDEQFF	TGTGCCAGCAGTGCGGATCGGACAGGGGGGTTCGATGAGCAGTTCTTC
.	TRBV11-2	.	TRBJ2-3	CASSLLGFTDTQYF	TGTGCCAGCAGCTTGCTCGGTTTCACAGATACGCAGTATTTT
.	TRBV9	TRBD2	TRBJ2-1	CASSVATSGYNEQFF	TGTGCCAGCAGCGTAGCAACTAGCGGATACAATGAGCAGTTCTTC